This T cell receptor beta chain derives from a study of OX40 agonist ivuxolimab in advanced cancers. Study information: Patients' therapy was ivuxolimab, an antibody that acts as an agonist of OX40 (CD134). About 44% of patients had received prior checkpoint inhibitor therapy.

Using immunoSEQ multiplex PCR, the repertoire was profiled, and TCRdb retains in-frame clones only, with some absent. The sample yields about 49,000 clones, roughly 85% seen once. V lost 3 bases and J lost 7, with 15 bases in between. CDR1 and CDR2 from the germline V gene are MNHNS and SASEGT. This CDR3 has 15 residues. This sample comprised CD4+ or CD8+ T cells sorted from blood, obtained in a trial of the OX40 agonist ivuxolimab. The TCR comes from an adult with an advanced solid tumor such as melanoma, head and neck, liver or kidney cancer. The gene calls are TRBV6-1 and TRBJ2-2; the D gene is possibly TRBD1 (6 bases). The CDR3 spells CASSDFIGGHGELFF. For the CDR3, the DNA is TGTGCCAGCAGTGATTTTATAGGGGGTCACGGGGAGCTGTTTTTT.